This T cell receptor beta chain is drawn from a study of shared clonotypes between healthy human individuals. As regards this clone: Its antigen is unidentified. The sample has other DNA sequences that encode this CDR3 too.

V was clipped by 3 bases and J by 3 bases; unmatched bases: 5. Germline lookup yields CDR1 SGHRS and CDR2 YFSETQ. The length of the CDR3 is 16 residues. Measured with immunoSEQ multiplex PCR; TCRdb has only the in-frame clones, and not every one. Among 2.3 million or so clones listed, more than 80% were seen once. Overall study findings and caveats: The sharing of approximately 4.6% of naive CD4 clonotypes was seen across a few donors.

The J gene is TRBJ2-2, the V gene TRBV5-1; TRBD2 agrees at 10 bases. The TCR was taken from a man in his late teens or twenties in good health. Some clones in this sample may be carry-over from other donors' samples. Sample: naive CD4+ T cells from PBMCs. Subset meaning: CD45RA+ positively selected. CDR3 nucleotide sequence: TGCGCCAGCAGCTACCTAGCGGGAGTCGACACCGGGGAGCTGTTTTTT. Its translation: CASSYLAGVDTGELFF.